A single sample gave rise to the 21 T cell receptor beta chains below, sequenced in a study of CD8+ T cells in alopecia areata. TCR sequencing used cDNA made by reverse transcription of extracted RNA. This table comes from immunoSEQ multiplex PCR, and its TCRdb copy is limited to in-frame clones, with some not included. This sample has about 190,000 clones, with about 60% found just once. The treatment denotes: oral pan-JAK inhibitor, 5-10 mg twice daily. Sequenced material: CD4+ T cells sorted from blood, taken at week 4, from a patient treated with tofacitinib. These receptors were collected from a human donor with alopecia areata.

The gene calls are TRBV28 and TRBJ2-3; 10 bases are shared with TRBD2. CDR1 is MDHEN and CDR2 is SYDVKM in the germline V gene. The CDR3 covers 14 residues. The junction had 2 bases not matched to a gene; V was cut back by 8 bases and J by 0 bases. This chain's CDR3 is CASETSGSTDTQYF. The CDR3 coding sequence is TGTGCCAGCGAGACTAGCGGGAGCACAGATACGCAGTATTTT.

The rearrangement links TRBV7-9 to TRBJ2-7; D tentatively reads TRBD1 or TRBD2 (5 bases each). Trimming removed 5 bases at V and 6 bases at J, with 14 bases between. CDR1 and CDR2 (germline): SEHNR, FQNEAQ (reference sequence). The CDR3 loop spans 13 amino acids. In DNA form, the CDR3 reads TGTGCCAGCAGCACATCGACGGGGACCGAGCAGTACTTC. It is translated as CASSTSTGTEQYF.

This chain joins TRBV18 and TRBJ2-7; no reliable D call. V was clipped by 2 bases and J by 2 bases, with 13 bases between them. This CDR3 has 15 residues. Germline lookup yields CDR1 KGHSH and CDR2 LQKENI. The DNA for the CDR3 is TGTGCCAGCTCACCAGCCGCGGCCGGACCCTACGAGCAGTACTTC. As protein: CASSPAAAGPYEQYF. Full variable domain (rest looked up from reference TRBV18 and TRBJ2-7): NAGVMQNPRHLVRRRGQEARLRCSPMKGHSHVYWYRQLPEEGLKFMVYLQKENIIDESGMPKERFSAEFPKEGPSILRIQQVVRGDSAAYFCASSPAAAGPYEQYFGPGTRLTVT.

There are a few counts of this clone. The same CDR3 arises from other DNA sequences in this sample as well. The J gene is TRBJ2-7, the V gene TRBV20-1; D not certain. Germline V gives CDR1 DFQATT, CDR2 SNEGSKA (reference sequence). The length of the CDR3 is 10 residues. V was cut by 6 bases and J by 4 bases, with 7 bases left in between. This CDR3 reads CSAGDYEQYF. The CDR3 DNA is TGCAGTGCAGGCGATTACGAGCAGTACTTC.

The rearrangement uses TRBV30 and TRBJ1-5; no clear D gene. Germline CDR1 GTSNPN, CDR2 SVGIG (reference sequence). V lost 2 bases, J lost 3 bases, and 11 bases lay in between. The CDR3 has 14 amino acids. The CDR3 DNA reads as TGTGCCTGGAGTTCCAGTACGATCAATCAGCCCCAGCATTTT. This gives the protein CAWSSSTINQPQHF.

This clone has just a few counts. This chain connects TRBV29-1 to TRBJ2-4, with D uncertain. From germline, CDR1 is SQVTM and CDR2 ANQGSEA. Trimming removed 6 bases from V and 8 bases from J, with 11 bases in between. The CDR3 contains 11 residues. The CDR3 nucleotides are TGCAGCGTAAACGGCGGTGACATTCAGTACTTC. Protein: CSVNGGDIQYF.

The J gene is TRBJ2-1, the V gene TRBV4-1; 7 bases line up with TRBD1. The CDR3 has 14 amino acids. CDR1 is MGHRA, CDR2 YSYEKL, per germline. V lost 4 bases and J lost 9; bases outside the gene matches: 9. CDR3 sequence: CASSRSRGLGEQFF. The CDR3 DNA sequence: TGCGCCAGCAGCCGCTCAAGGGGGCTGGGTGAGCAGTTCTTC.

The chain recombines TRBV28 with TRBJ1-2; 7 bases match TRBD1. CDR1 and CDR2 (germline): MDHEN, SYDVKM. With V trimmed by 7 bases and J by 6 bases, 8 bases remained unmatched. The CDR3 runs to 13 residues. The CDR3 sequence: CASNRQGSNGYTF. CDR3 in DNA: TGTGCCAGCAACCGACAGGGATCGAATGGCTACACCTTC.

This clone was observed a handful of times. The sample carries other DNA sequences with the same CDR3. This rearrangement joins TRBV11-2 to TRBJ2-7; D is uncertain. CDR3 length: 11 residues. Trimming took off 5 bases at V and 3 bases at J, with 5 bases between the two ends. Germline loops: CDR1 SGHAT, CDR2 FQNNGV. CDR3 bases: TGTGCCAGCAGCCCAGACTACGAGCAGTACTTC. It translates to CASSPDYEQYF.

The chain recombines TRBV4-2 with TRBJ1-2; 7 nucleotides align to TRBD1. This CDR3 is 19 amino acids long. Germline V lookup: CDR1 LGHNA, CDR2 YNFKEQ. V was clipped by 0 bases and J by 0 bases; unmatched bases: 13. CDR3 sequence: CASSQDLAPYRGANYGYTF. CDR3 nucleotide sequence: TGTGCCAGCAGCCAAGATCTGGCGCCTTACAGGGGAGCTAACTATGGCTACACCTTC.

In DNA, the CDR3 is TGTGCCAGCTTCCCGACTGCCGGGAGCACTGAAGCTTTCTTT. Translation gives CASFPTAGSTEAFF. This sequence joins TRBV18 and TRBJ1-1; D not certain. CDR3 length equals 14 residues. V dropped 7 bases and J dropped 4 bases, with 16 bases sitting between them. Germline-derived CDR1 and CDR2 are KGHSH and LQKENI.

The V gene is TRBV15, the J gene TRBJ2-1; D might be TRBD2 (6 bases). V was clipped by 8 bases and J by 9 bases, with 17 bases between them. Germline V gene sequence: CDR1 LNHNV, CDR2 YYDKDF (reference sequence). This CDR3 is built from 13 residues. CDR3 region: CATEERVAGEQFF. In DNA, the CDR3 is TGTGCCACCGAGGAGCGGGTGGCTGGTGAGCAGTTCTTC.

In this sample, this clone turned up once. The rearrangement uses TRBV5-1 and TRBJ2-7; 7 bases fit TRBD2. Germline CDR1 reads SGHRS; CDR2 reads YFSETQ. The trim removed 4 bases at V and 3 bases at J, leaving 10 bases unmatched. The CDR3 consists of 15 residues. The CDR3: CASSPGLVSVYEQYF. The CDR3 DNA follows: TGCGCCAGCAGCCCCGGACTAGTATCGGTCTACGAGCAGTACTTC.

The V gene is TRBV7-8, the J gene TRBJ1-1; D may be TRBD1 (6 bases). Trimming took 1 base from V and 1 from J, leaving 16 bases between them. CDR3 length: 17 residues. The germline CDR1 and CDR2 sequences are SGHVS and FQNEAQ. CDR3 DNA: TGTGCCAGCAGCTTAGTCCTAGGGGGAATCGGGAACACTGAAGCTTTCTTT. Translating it yields CASSLVLGGIGNTEAFF.

The rearrangement links TRBV29-1 to TRBJ1-5, with a weak D call TRBD1 (5 bases). The CDR3 is made up of 13 amino acids. Germline assignment: CDR1 SQVTM and CDR2 ANQGSEA. V lost 4 bases, J lost 2 bases, and 9 bases lay in between. Written as DNA, the CDR3 is TGCAGCGTTGCCAGGGATCGCAATCAGCCCCAGCATTTT. Protein product: CSVARDRNQPQHF.

This clone occurred a few times. The chain uses TRBV23-1 and TRBJ2-5, with D unclear. TRBV23-1 carries the ORF label, with uncertain function. V was pared by 2 bases and J by 5 bases, with 9 bases between. The CDR3 runs to 13 residues. The CDR3 DNA follows: TGCGCCAGCAGTCAACAGGATTTCGAGACCCAGTACTTC. Amino acid sequence: CASSQQDFETQYF.

This clone was found a few times. This chain joins TRBV6-5 and TRBJ2-5, with a possible D match to TRBD1 (5 bases). This CDR3 comprises 13 residues. V lost 7 bases and J lost 4, with 13 bases in between. Germline V CDR1 and CDR2: MNHEY, SVGAGI. The CDR3 here is CASNPDSTETQYF. CDR3 nucleotide sequence: TGTGCCAGCAACCCCGACAGTACAGAGACCCAGTACTTC.

V usage is TRBV7-9 and J usage is TRBJ2-1, with 7 bases lining up with TRBD2. In germline, CDR1 is SEHNR, CDR2 FQNEAQ (reference sequence). The CDR3 consists of 14 residues. The junction had 3 bases not matched to a gene; V was cut back by 5 bases and J by 2 bases. The CDR3: CASSRGSPYNEQFF. The CDR3 DNA sequence: TGTGCCAGCAGCCGCGGGAGTCCCTACAATGAGCAGTTCTTC.

This clone has just a few counts. The gene calls are TRBV4-2 and TRBJ2-2; D perhaps matches TRBD2 (6 bases). V was trimmed by 0 bases and J by 7 bases, leaving 15 bases between them. Germline CDR1 and CDR2: LGHNA and YNFKEQ. The CDR3 spans 16 residues. The CDR3 DNA reads as TGTGCCAGCAGCCAAGATGTAAGGAGCGGGTTCGGGGAGCTGTTTTTT. Translating gives CASSQDVRSGFGELFF.

V and J are TRBV7-2 and TRBJ2-5; no firm D call. The CDR3 contains 13 residues. The V and J ends lost 5 bases and 1 base respectively, with 8 bases between them. The germline gives CDR1 SGHTA, CDR2 FQGNSA. The CDR3 here is CASSPTRQETQYF. CDR3 DNA: TGTGCCAGCAGCCCAACCCGCCAAGAGACCCAGTACTTC.

The gene calls are TRBV11-2 and TRBJ2-7; TRBD2 matches at 13 bases. The CDR3 totals 14 residues. CDR1 is SGHAT and CDR2 is FQNNGV in the germline V gene. Germline trimming cut 2 bases from V and 7 bases from J; bases unmatched to any gene: 2. The CDR3, as DNA: TGTGCCAGCAGCTTAAGGGGACTAGCGGGGGAGCAGTACTTC. Encoded protein: CASSLRGLAGEQYF. The full variable domain, completed using reference TRBV11-2 and TRBJ2-7, is EAGVAQSPRYKIIEKRQSVAFWCNPISGHATLYWYQQILGQGPKLLIQFQNNGVVDDSQLPKDRFSAERLKGVDSTLKIQPAKLEDSAVYLCASSLRGLAGEQYFGPGTRLTVT.